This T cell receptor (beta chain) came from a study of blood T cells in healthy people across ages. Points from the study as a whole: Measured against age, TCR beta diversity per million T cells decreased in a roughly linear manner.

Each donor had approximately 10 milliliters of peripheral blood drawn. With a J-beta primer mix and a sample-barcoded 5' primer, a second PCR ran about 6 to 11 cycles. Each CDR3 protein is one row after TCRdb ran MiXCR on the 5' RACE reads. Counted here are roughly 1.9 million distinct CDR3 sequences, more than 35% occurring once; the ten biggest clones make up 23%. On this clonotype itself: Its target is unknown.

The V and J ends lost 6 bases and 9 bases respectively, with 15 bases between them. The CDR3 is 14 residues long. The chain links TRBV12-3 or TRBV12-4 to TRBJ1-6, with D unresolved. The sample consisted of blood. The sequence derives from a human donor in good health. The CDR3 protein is CASSRYSLASPLHF. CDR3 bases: TGTGCCAGCAGCAGATACAGCCTCGCTTCACCCCTCCACTTT.